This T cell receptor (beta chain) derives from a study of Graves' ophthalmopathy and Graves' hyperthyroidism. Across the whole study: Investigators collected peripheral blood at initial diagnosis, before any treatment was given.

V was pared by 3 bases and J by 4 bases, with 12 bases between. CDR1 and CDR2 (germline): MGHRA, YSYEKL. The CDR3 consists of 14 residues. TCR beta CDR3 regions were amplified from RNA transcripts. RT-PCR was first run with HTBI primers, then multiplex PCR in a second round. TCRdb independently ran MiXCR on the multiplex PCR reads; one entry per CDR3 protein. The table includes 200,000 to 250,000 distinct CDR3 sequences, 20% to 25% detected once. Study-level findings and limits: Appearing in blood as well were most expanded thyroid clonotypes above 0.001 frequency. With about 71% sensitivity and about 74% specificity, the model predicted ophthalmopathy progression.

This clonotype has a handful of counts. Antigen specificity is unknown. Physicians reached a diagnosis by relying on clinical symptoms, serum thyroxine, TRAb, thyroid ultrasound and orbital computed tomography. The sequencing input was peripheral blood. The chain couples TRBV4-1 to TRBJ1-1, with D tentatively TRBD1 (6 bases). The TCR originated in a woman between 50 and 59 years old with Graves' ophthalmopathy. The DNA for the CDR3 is TGCGCCAGCAGCCACGCAGGGGTCCCCACTGAAGCTTTCTTT. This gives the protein CASSHAGVPTEAFF.